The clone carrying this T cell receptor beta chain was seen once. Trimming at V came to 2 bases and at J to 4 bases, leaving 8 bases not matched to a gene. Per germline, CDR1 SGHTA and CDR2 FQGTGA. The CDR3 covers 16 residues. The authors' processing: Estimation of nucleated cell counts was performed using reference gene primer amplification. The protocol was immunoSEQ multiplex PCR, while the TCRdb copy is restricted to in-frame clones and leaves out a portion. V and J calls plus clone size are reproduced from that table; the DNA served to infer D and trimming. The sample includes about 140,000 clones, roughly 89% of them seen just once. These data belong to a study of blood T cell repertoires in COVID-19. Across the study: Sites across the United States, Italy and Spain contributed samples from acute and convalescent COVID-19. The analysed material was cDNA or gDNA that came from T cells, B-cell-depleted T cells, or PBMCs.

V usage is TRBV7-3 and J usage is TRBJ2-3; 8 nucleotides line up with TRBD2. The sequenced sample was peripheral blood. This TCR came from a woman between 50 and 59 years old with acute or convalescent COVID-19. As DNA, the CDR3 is TGTGCCAGCAGCTTAGTAAGCGGGGGAAGTCCAGATACGCAGTATTTT. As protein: CASSLVSGGSPDTQYF.